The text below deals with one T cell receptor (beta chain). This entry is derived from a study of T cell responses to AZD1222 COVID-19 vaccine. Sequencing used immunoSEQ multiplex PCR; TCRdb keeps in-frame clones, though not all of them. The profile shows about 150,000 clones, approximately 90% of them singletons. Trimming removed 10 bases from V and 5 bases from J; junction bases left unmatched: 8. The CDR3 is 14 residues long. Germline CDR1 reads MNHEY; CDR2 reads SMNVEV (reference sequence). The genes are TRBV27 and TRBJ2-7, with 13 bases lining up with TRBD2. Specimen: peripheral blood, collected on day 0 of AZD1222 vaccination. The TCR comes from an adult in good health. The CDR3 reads CATRLAGGLDEQYV. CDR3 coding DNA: TGTGCCACCCGACTAGCGGGGGGCTTGGACGAGCAGTACGTC.